This T cell receptor (beta chain) was identified during a study of blood T cell repertoires in COVID-19. Assay: immunoSEQ multiplex PCR; the TCRdb copy retains only in-frame clones and omits some. This sample carries 430,000 or so clones, roughly 89% of them seen once, and the ten largest clones take 0.8% to 0.9%. CDR1 is SGHRS, CDR2 YFSETQ, per germline. The germline V and J ends were trimmed by 4 bases and 5 bases, with 9 bases remaining between them. The CDR3 has 13 amino acids. The clonotype was recovered from a man between 18 and 35 years old with COVID-19, enrolled during active disease. The rearrangement links TRBV5-1 to TRBJ2-2, with D possibly TRBD1 on 5 matching bases. Sequencing was carried out using peripheral blood. CDR3 DNA sequence: TGCGCCAGCAGCACCCGGACAACCGGGGAGCTGTTTTTT. It is translated as CASSTRTTGELFF.